The 14 T cell receptor beta chains below come from one sample, sequenced in a study of post-analysis software for immune sequencing data. Notes on the study in general: A handful of TRBV segments were significantly more frequent in patients than in controls. TRBV5-6, TRBV5-1 and TRBV20-1 were among these segments.

The library was made from cDNA and included unique molecular identifiers. TCRdb re-called the PCR reads with MiXCR, one entry per CDR3 protein. The sample lists 740,000 or so distinct CDR3 sequences, around 50% occurring once. These TCRs' antigens remain unknown. Material: blood. These receptors originate from a girl aged 10-17 years with multiple sclerosis.

This clonotype was found a few times. The chain employs TRBV29-1 and TRBJ2-2; 10 bases map to TRBD2. The V gene's germline CDR1 is SQVTM and CDR2 ANQGSEA. J gave up 7 bases and V 5 bases, and 10 bases lay outside the gene matches. The CDR3 is 15 residues long. The CDR3 spells CSVFTIAGGIGELFF. The CDR3 nucleotides read TGCAGCGTTTTCACTATAGCGGGGGGCATCGGGGAGCTGTTTTTT.

The chain uses TRBV20-1 and TRBJ2-5; TRBD1 matches 7 bases. The CDR3 loop spans 14 amino acids. Germline V lookup: CDR1 DFQATT, CDR2 SNEGSKA (reference sequence). The ends lost 5 bases at V and 2 bases at J; junction bases unmatched: 8. Here the CDR3 reads CSAHSGTVQETQYF. CDR3 DNA: TGCAGTGCTCACTCCGGGACAGTACAAGAGACCCAGTACTTC.

This clonotype was seen a few times. This rearrangement joins TRBV6-1 to TRBJ1-2; TRBD1 might be the D (6 bases). This CDR3 has 13 residues. Germline loops: CDR1 MNHNS, CDR2 SASEGT. V lost 3 bases and J 4 bases, leaving 9 bases between the germline ends. In nucleotides, the CDR3 is TGTGCCAGCAGTGACAGGGGTCTCTATGGCTACACCTTC. Translation gives CASSDRGLYGYTF.

The sample holds one count of this clonotype. This chain uses TRBV29-1 with TRBJ1-2, with D perhaps matching TRBD1 (5 bases). The CDR3 extends over 15 amino acids. Between the trimmed V and J ends, which lost 3 bases and 7 bases, there was a span of 21 bases. Germline V CDR1 and CDR2: SQVTM, ANQGSEA. CDR3 sequence (DNA): TGCAGCGTTGATGCTACTTCGGGACCCGGGGGTGGCTACACCTTC. It encodes CSVDATSGPGGGYTF.

V gene TRBV15 combines with J gene TRBJ2-5, with unresolved D. The germline CDR1 and CDR2 sequences are LNHNV and YYDKDF (reference sequence). This CDR3 contains 12 residues. The V end lost 4 bases, the J end lost 3 bases, and 6 bases lay between the germline ends. CDR3 DNA sequence: TGTGCCACCAGCATGTTCGAAGAGACCCAGTACTTC. It specifies CATSMFEETQYF.

The sample holds a few counts of this clonotype. The rearrangement links TRBV29-1 to TRBJ1-2; D gene unclear. The CDR3 is made up of 15 amino acids. Trimming removed 1 base at V and 0 bases at J, with 12 bases between. Germline lookup yields CDR1 SQVTM and CDR2 ANQGSEA. The CDR3 DNA follows: TGCAGCGTTGAAGTGACGCAGCTTACTAACTATGGCTACACCTTC. Translation: CSVEVTQLTNYGYTF.

The chain combines TRBV11-2 with TRBJ1-2; D is unclear. Germline-derived CDR1 and CDR2 are SGHAT and FQNNGV. CDR3 length: 18 amino acids. V shed 0 bases and J shed 4 bases, with 21 bases lying between them. The CDR3 DNA sequence: TGTGCCAGCAGCTTAGATTTGCCGGGGTTGGGGTTCGGCTATGGCTACACCTTC. Amino acids: CASSLDLPGLGFGYGYTF.

The CDR3 bases are TGTGCCAGCAGCTTGGCCCTGGGCAAGAAGCTGAACACTGAAGCTTTCTTT. This gives the protein CASSLALGKKLNTEAFF. This sequence joins TRBV7-8 and TRBJ1-1; D uncertain. Looked up from germline, CDR1 is SGHVS and CDR2 is FQNEAQ. Trimming cost V 3 bases and J 0 bases, with 17 bases left between them. The CDR3 sequence is 17 residues long.

The chain combines TRBV5-1 with TRBJ2-5; TRBD1 matches 9 bases. This CDR3 is built from 14 residues. The germline V gene has CDR1 SGHRS and CDR2 YFSETQ. With 5 bases clipped from V and 4 bases from J, the junction kept 6 bases outside the gene matches. The CDR3 sequence: CASRLDRGGETQYF. CDR3 DNA sequence: TGCGCCAGCAGACTGGACAGGGGCGGAGAGACCCAGTACTTC.

The genes are TRBV15 and TRBJ2-1; 16 positions agree with TRBD2. Trimming took 9 bases from V and 4 from J; bases not matched to a gene: 9. Germline assignment: CDR1 LNHNV and CDR2 YYDKDF (reference sequence). The length of the CDR3 is 17 residues. CDR3 DNA sequence: TGTGCCACATTGGGACTAGCGGGAGGGCCAAAGTACAATGAGCAGTTCTTC. This sequence encodes CATLGLAGGPKYNEQFF.

V gene TRBV5-1 combines with J gene TRBJ1-2; D is ambiguous. With 4 bases removed from V and 4 bases from J, the gap between germline ends came to 20 bases. This CDR3 spans 16 amino acids. The germline V gene has CDR1 SGHRS and CDR2 YFSETQ. The CDR3 sequence: CASSPSFAVITYGYTF. CDR3 bases: TGCGCCAGCAGCCCCAGCTTCGCGGTGATTACCTATGGCTACACCTTC. Full variable domain (rest looked up from reference TRBV5-1 and TRBJ1-2): KAGVTQTPRYLIKTRGQQVTLSCSPISGHRSVSWYQQTPGQGLQFLFEYFSETQRNKGNFPGRFSGRQFSNSRSEMNVSTLELGDSALYLCASSPSFAVITYGYTFGSGTRLTVV.

The chain combines TRBV7-3 with TRBJ2-1; 11 positions agree with TRBD2. Unmatched junction bases numbered 9, after V lost 5 bases and J lost 9 bases. Germline lookup yields CDR1 SGHTA and CDR2 FQGTGA. The CDR3 length is 15 residues. The CDR3 loop is CASSRGTSGRVEQFF. As DNA, the CDR3 is TGTGCCAGCAGCCGCGGGACTAGCGGACGGGTTGAGCAGTTCTTC.

This clonotype was seen a handful of times. The V gene is TRBV7-3, the J gene TRBJ2-7; D may be TRBD2 (6 bases). V was pared by 3 bases and J by 2 bases, with 14 bases between. The CDR3 extends over 15 amino acids. In germline, CDR1 is SGHTA, CDR2 FQGTGA. CDR3 in amino acids: CASSFGAEGPYEQYF. The CDR3 DNA reads as TGTGCCAGCAGCTTTGGGGCGGAGGGCCCCTACGAGCAGTACTTC.

CDR3 loop: CASSPRRQGLNQPQHF. DNA for the CDR3: TGTGCCAGCTCACCCCGCAGACAGGGTTTGAATCAGCCCCAGCATTTT. This chain links TRBV12-3 or TRBV12-4 with TRBJ1-5, with 7 bases aligning to TRBD1. V gave up 8 bases and J gave up 4 bases; unmatched junction bases: 14. This CDR3 has 16 amino acids.